One sample yielded the 13 T cell receptor beta chains listed below, sequenced in a study of T cells in placental villitis. This was the immunoSEQ v4 assay. Assay: immunoSEQ multiplex PCR; the TCRdb copy retains only in-frame clones and omits some. The sample consists of about 3,100 clones, nearly 80% of them appearing once. Sequenced sample: placental tissue containing maternal and fetal cells. These receptor sequences come from a human patient with infectious villitis; the placental T cells may come from both mother and fetus.

The chain employs TRBV5-8 and TRBJ2-2, with D possibly being TRBD1 (5 bases). The CDR3 loop spans 17 amino acids. Germline V lookup: CDR1 SGHTS, CDR2 YDEGEE. The V gene lost 2 bases and the J gene lost 2 bases, with 16 bases spanning the gap. The chain's CDR3 is CASSFFATEVNTGELFF. The DNA for the CDR3 is TGTGCCAGCAGCTTTTTCGCGACAGAGGTTAACACCGGGGAGCTGTTTTTT.

In nucleotides, the CDR3 is TGTGCCAGCAGCGGACTAGCGGGGGGGCCAGAGACCCAGTACTTC. Encoded protein: CASSGLAGGPETQYF. The chain recombines TRBV9 with TRBJ2-5; TRBD2 aligns across 14 bases. The CDR3 extends over 15 amino acids. Germline trimming cut 3 bases from V and 4 bases from J; bases unmatched to any gene: 2. Germline CDR1 is SGDLS and CDR2 is YYNGEE. Combining the CDR3 with reference TRBV9 and TRBJ2-5 gives the whole variable domain DSGVTQTPKHLITATGQRVTLRCSPRSGDLSVYWYQQSLDQGLQFLIQYYNGEERAKGNILERFSAQQFPDLHSELNLSSLELGDSALYFCASSGLAGGPETQYFGPGTRLLVL.

The chain recombines TRBV3-1 (or the pseudogene TRBV3-2) with TRBJ1-2; 9 nucleotides line up with TRBD1. Trimming cost V 4 bases and J 2 bases; bases outside gene matches: 2. The CDR3 runs to 14 residues. Germline CDR1 LGHDT, CDR2 YNNKEL (reference sequence). The CDR3 region has the DNA TGTGCCAGCAGCCGGACAGGGGACAACTATGGCTACACCTTC. This gives the protein CASSRTGDNYGYTF.

V usage is TRBV6-4 and J usage is TRBJ2-1; possible D gene TRBD2, 5 bases. The V end lost 0 bases, the J end lost 5 bases, and 11 bases lay between the germline ends. The CDR3 spans 15 residues. Germline assignment: CDR1 MRHNA and CDR2 SNTAGT. CDR3 in amino acids: CASSDSASRDNEQFF. The DNA for the CDR3 is TGTGCCAGCAGTGACTCGGCTAGCCGGGACAATGAGCAGTTCTTC.

The rearrangement uses TRBV5-8 and TRBJ1-4, with D maybe TRBD1 (5 bases). CDR3 length: 18 residues. Deletions cut 2 bases from V and 3 bases from J, with 20 bases between. The germline V gene has CDR1 SGHTS and CDR2 YDEGEE. The CDR3 nucleotides are TGTGCCAGCAGCTTTGGGCGGAAGTGGCAGGGCCCTAATGAAAAACTGTTTTTT. Translated: CASSFGRKWQGPNEKLFF.

This chain uses TRBV7-9 with TRBJ1-4; D is unresolved. Germline CDR1 reads SEHNR; CDR2 reads FQNEAQ (reference sequence). The CDR3 sequence is 13 residues long. The V end lost 5 bases, the J end lost 9 bases, and 13 bases lay between the germline ends. DNA for the CDR3: TGTGCCAGCAGCCCCGGCAGCAATCAAAAACTGTTTTTT. Protein: CASSPGSNQKLFF. Combining the CDR3 with reference TRBV7-9 and TRBJ1-4 gives the whole variable domain DTGVSQNPRHKITKRGQNVTFRCDPISEHNRLYWYRQTLGQGPEFLTYFQNEAQLEKSRLLSDRFSAERPKGSFSTLEIQRTEQGDSAMYLCASSPGSNQKLFFGSGTQLSVL.

V gene TRBV15 combines with J gene TRBJ2-7; TRBD2 matches 8 bases. The CDR3 is 16 residues long. Trimming took 2 bases from V and 0 from J; bases not matched to a gene: 6. Looked up from germline, CDR1 is LNHNV and CDR2 is YYDKDF (reference sequence). The CDR3 DNA follows: TGTGCCACCAGCAGATTCGTCGGGGGGGCCTCCTACGAGCAGTACTTC. Amino acids: CATSRFVGGASYEQYF.

The chain carries TRBV21-1 and TRBJ2-2; the tabulated D call, TRBD2, remains unverified against the DNA. TRBV21-1 is a documented pseudogene. The CDR3 runs to 16 residues. The CDR3 DNA follows: TGTGCCAGCAGCAAGAGTCCAGCGCTGAACACCGGGGAGCTGTTTTTT. This codes for CASSKSPALNTGELFF.

This clone is categorized as large. The chain carries TRBV7-9 and TRBJ2-1; 9 bases agree with TRBD1. This CDR3 is built from 15 residues. Trimming at V came to 0 bases and at J to 7 bases, leaving 4 bases not matched to a gene. Germline V gene sequence: CDR1 SEHNR, CDR2 FQNEAQ (reference sequence). CDR3 in DNA: TGTGCCAGCAGCTTAGCGGACAGGGGTACTAATGAGCAGTTCTTC. It encodes CASSLADRGTNEQFF.

This chain links TRBV5-8 with TRBJ1-1; D gene ambiguous. The CDR3 runs to 13 residues. Trimming removed 5 bases from V and 2 bases from J, with 10 bases in between. Germline lookup yields CDR1 SGHTS and CDR2 YDEGEE. CDR3 bases: TGTGCCAGCAGACGGCGGATAAACACTGAAGCTTTCTTT. This codes for CASRRRINTEAFF. Complete variable domain (other parts from reference TRBV5-8 and TRBJ1-1): EAGVTQSPTHLIKTRGQQATLRCSPISGHTSVYWYQQALGLGLQFLLWYDEGEERNRGNFPPRFSGRQFPNYSSELNVNALELEDSALYLCASRRRINTEAFFGQGTRLTVV.

The chain links TRBV5-6 to TRBJ1-1; possible D gene TRBD1, 5 bases. Germline CDR1 is SGHDT and CDR2 is YYEEEE. Trimming took off 5 bases at V and 12 bases at J, with 23 bases between the two ends. The CDR3 consists of 14 residues. CDR3: CASRMNGPGRYPFF. The CDR3, as DNA: TGTGCCAGCAGGATGAATGGGCCAGGGCGATATCCTTTCTTT. Full variable domain (rest looked up from reference TRBV5-6 and TRBJ1-1): DAGVTQSPTHLIKTRGQQVTLRCSPKSGHDTVSWYQQALGQGPQFIFQYYEEEERQRGNFPDRFSGHQFPNYSSELNVNALLLGDSALYLCASRMNGPGRYPFFGQGTRLTVV.

The chain employs TRBV5-1 and TRBJ2-7, with D perhaps matching TRBD1 or TRBD2 (5 bases each). Germline loops: CDR1 SGHRS, CDR2 YFSETQ. V lost 2 bases to trimming and J lost 0 bases, with 12 bases between them. The CDR3 loop spans 15 amino acids. CDR3 protein: CASSLDRGVSYEQYF. The CDR3, as DNA: TGCGCCAGCAGCTTAGATAGGGGAGTCTCCTACGAGCAGTACTTC.

The rearrangement links TRBV7-6 to TRBJ1-1, with a possible D match to TRBD1 (5 bases). The CDR3 runs to 13 residues. Trimming stripped 5 bases from V and 4 bases from J, with 11 bases between. Germline CDR1 SGHVS, CDR2 FNYEAQ. CDR3 sequence: CASSPSGSTEAFF. Written as DNA, the CDR3 is TGTGCCAGCAGCCCGTCAGGGAGCACTGAAGCTTTCTTT.